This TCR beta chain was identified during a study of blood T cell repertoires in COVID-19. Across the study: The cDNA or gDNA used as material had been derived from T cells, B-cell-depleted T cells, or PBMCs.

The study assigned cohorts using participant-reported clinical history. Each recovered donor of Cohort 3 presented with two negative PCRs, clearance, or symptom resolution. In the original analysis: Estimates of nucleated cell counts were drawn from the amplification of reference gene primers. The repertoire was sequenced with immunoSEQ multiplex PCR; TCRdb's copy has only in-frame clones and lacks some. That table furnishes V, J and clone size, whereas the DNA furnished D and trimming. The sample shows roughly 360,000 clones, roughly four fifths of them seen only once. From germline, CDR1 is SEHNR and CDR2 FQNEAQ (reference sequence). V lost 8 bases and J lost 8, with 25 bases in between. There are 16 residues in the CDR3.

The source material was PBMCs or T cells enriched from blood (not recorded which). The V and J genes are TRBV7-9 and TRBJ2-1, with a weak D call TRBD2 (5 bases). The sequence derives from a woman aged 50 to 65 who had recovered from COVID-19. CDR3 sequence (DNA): TGTGCCAGCGGTTTTGGAGGAGTAAGGGATGCGGATGAGCAGTTCTTC. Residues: CASGFGGVRDADEQFF.